A selection of T cell receptor beta chains follows, all from one sample in a study of CD8+CD57+ T cells in acquired aplastic anemia. Via MiXCR, TCRdb re-called the reads, giving one row per CDR3 protein. This table holds over 150,000 distinct CDR3 sequences, less than 50% found once. Sequencing was carried out using sorted CD4+, CD8+, or CD8+CD57+ T cells (not recorded which) from PBMCs. All receptors come from a human donor with aplastic anemia. The conserved cysteine and the conserved F or W are not part of the CDR3 here.

j_gene,v_gene,CDR3aa
TRBJ1-4,TRBV19,ASSGTVGEKLF
TRBJ2-1,TRBV5-1,ASSPTPSGGLYNEQF
TRBJ2-7,TRBV13,ASSPVQGITEQY
TRBJ2-7,TRBV24-1,AAADRPYEQY
TRBJ2-7,TRBV9,ASSRTGGNSYEQY
TRBJ1-6,TRBV7-6,ASSLAYGGSPLH
TRBJ2-3,TRBV24-1,ATSDKGRWGSGQY
TRBJ1-2,TRBV20-1,SARPGGPNYGYT
TRBJ2-3,TRBV5-4,ASSLESSTDTQY
TRBJ2-3,TRBV10-3,ATSGSGISTDTQY
TRBJ2-2,TRBV29-1,SVDGPRTGELF
TRBJ1-2,TRBV20-1,SALGGTLYGYT
TRBJ1-5,TRBV2,ASSPDRGNQPQH
TRBJ1-6,TRBV6-2/TRBV6-3,ASSYPGPPNKSYNSPLH
TRBJ1-1,TRBV7-3,ASSVQSNTEAF
TRBJ2-7,TRBV4-1,ASSQRTSGGYEQY
TRBJ1-2,TRBV24-1,ATSDSGTAYGYT
TRBJ2-5,TRBV5-5,ASSLGSQETQY
TRBJ1-5,TRBV9,ASSDRTGTGNNQPQH
TRBJ1-3,TRBV2,ASGGTDGNTIY
TRBJ2-5,TRBV28,ASRNRGWETQY
TRBJ1-2,TRBV10-3,AISEPRTRYGYT
TRBJ1-1,TRBV7-3,ASSPMGGNTEAF
TRBJ1-1,TRBV6-5,ASSYSLGRNTEAF
TRBJ2-7,TRBV5-1,ASNLEPGDAYEQY
TRBJ1-2,TRBV10-3,AISVGQSDLANYGYT
TRBJ1-1,TRBV5-1,ASSLSEDTEAF
TRBJ2-1,TRBV20-1,SANAGTSGV
TRBJ2-5,TRBV2,ASSDSKAY
TRBJ1-1,TRBV19,ASSNPGNTEAF
TRBJ2-7,TRBV7-2,ASSLGAPYEQY
TRBJ2-7,TRBV2,ASTWGLAEYEQY
TRBJ2-7,TRBV27,ASAGTAFEQY
TRBJ1-6,TRBV14,ASSARDRGLGSPLH
TRBJ1-2,TRBV10-2,ASSESTGGGYT
TRBJ1-1,TRBV7-9,ASSLGSSVEAF
TRBJ2-1,TRBV7-6,ASSSPSDSYNEQF